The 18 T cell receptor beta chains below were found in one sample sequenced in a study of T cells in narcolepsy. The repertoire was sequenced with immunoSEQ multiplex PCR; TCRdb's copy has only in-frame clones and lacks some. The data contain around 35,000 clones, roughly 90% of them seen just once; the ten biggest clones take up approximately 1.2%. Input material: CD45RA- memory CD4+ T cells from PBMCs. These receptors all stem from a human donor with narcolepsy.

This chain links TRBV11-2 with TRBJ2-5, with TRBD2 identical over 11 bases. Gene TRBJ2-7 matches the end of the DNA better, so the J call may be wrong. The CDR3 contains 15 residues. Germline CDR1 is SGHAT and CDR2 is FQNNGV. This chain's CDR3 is CASSFPGSGRGEQYF. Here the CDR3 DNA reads TGTGCCAGCAGCTTCCCAGGTAGCGGGAGGGGCGAGCAGTACTTC.

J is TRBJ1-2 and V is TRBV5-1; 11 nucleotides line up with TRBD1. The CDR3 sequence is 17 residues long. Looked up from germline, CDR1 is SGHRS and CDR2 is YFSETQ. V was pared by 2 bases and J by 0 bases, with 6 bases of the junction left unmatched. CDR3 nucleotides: TGCGCCAGCAGCTTAGGACAGGGGGCTCTTGCTAACTATGGCTACACCTTC. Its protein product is CASSLGQGALANYGYTF.

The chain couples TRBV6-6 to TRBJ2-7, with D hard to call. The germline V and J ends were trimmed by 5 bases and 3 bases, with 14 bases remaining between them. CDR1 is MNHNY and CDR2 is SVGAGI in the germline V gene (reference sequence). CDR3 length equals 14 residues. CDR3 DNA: TGTGCCAGCAGTCTGACCGCACAGTACTACGAGCAGTACTTC. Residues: CASSLTAQYYEQYF.

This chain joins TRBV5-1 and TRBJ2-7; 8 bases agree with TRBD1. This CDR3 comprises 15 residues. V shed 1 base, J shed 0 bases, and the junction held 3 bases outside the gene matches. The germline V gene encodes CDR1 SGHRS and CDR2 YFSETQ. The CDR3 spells CASSLSGGDSYEQYF. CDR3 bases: TGCGCCAGCAGCTTGTCAGGGGGCGACTCCTACGAGCAGTACTTC. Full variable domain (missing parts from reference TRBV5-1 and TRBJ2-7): KAGVTQTPRYLIKTRGQQVTLSCSPISGHRSVSWYQQTPGQGLQFLFEYFSETQRNKGNFPGRFSGRQFSNSRSEMNVSTLELGDSALYLCASSLSGGDSYEQYFGPGTRLTVT.

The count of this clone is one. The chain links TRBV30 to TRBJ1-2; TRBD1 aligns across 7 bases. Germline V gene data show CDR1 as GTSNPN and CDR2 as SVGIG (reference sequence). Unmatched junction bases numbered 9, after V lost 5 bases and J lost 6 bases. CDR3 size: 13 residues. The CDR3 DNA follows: TGTGCCTGGTCTGAGGACAGGACACATGGCTACACCTTC. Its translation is CAWSEDRTHGYTF.

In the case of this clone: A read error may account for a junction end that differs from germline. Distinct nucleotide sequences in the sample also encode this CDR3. CDR3 protein: CARSEEGGGGSNQPQHF. CDR3 sequence (DNA): TGTGCCCGCAGTGAAGAGGGGGGCGGGGGTAGCAATCAGCCCCAGCATTTT. This chain uses TRBV2 with TRBJ1-5, with D possibly TRBD1 on 6 matching bases. This CDR3 comprises 17 residues. CDR1 SNHLY and CDR2 FYNNEI come from the germline V gene.

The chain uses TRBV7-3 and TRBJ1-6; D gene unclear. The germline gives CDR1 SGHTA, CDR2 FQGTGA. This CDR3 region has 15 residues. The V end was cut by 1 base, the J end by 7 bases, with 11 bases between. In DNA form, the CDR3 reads TGTGCCAGCAGCTTAAGCATCCTAGGGAATTCACCCCTCCACTTT. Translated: CASSLSILGNSPLHF.

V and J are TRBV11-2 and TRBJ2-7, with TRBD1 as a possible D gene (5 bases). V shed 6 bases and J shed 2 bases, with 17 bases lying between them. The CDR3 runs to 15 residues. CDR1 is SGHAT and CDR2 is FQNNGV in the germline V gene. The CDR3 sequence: CASRFWGRATYEQYF. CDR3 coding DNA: TGTGCCAGCAGATTTTGGGGCAGAGCTACCTACGAGCAGTACTTC.

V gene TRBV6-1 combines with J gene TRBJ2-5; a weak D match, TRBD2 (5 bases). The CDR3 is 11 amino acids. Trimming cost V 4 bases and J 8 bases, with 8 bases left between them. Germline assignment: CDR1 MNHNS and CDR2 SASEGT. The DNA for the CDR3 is TGTGCCAGCAGTGCGCCGGGAACCCAGTACTTC. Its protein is CASSAPGTQYF.

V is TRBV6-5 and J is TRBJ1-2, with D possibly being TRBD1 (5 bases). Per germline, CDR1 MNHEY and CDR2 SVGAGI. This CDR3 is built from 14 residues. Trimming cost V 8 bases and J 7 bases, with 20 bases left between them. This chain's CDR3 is CASSGGALLAGYTF. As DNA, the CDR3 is TGTGCCAGCTCGGGAGGGGCGCTGCTGGCTGGCTACACCTTC.

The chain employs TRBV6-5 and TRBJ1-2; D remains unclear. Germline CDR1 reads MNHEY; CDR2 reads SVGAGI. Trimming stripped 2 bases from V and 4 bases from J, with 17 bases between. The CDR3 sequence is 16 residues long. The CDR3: CASSYPPFGQFYGYTF. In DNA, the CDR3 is TGTGCCAGCAGTTACCCCCCTTTTGGGCAGTTCTATGGCTACACCTTC.

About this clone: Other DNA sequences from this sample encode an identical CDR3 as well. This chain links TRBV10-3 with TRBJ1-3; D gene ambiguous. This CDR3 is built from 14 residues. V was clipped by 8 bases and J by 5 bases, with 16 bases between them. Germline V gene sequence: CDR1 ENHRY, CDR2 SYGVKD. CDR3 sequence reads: CAIGQDPIRNTIYF. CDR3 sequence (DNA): TGTGCCATCGGTCAGGATCCGATCAGAAACACCATATATTTT.

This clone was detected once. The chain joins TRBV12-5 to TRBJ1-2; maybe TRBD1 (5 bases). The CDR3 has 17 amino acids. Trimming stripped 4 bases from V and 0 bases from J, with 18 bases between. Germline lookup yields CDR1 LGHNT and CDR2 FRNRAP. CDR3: CASGSFPFKGTNYGYTF. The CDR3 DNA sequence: TGTGCTAGTGGTTCCTTCCCCTTTAAGGGGACTAACTATGGCTACACCTTC.

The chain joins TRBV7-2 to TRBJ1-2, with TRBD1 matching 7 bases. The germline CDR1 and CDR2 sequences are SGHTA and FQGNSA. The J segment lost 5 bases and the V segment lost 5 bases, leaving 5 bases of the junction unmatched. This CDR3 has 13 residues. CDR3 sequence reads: CASSPTGPYGYTF. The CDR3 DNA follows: TGTGCCAGCAGCCCGACAGGGCCTTATGGCTACACCTTC.

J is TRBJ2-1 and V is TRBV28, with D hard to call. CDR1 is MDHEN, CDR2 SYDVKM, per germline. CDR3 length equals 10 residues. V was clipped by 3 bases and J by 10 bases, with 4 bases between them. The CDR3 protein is CASSFKEQFF. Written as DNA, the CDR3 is TGTGCCAGCAGTTTTAAAGAGCAGTTCTTC.

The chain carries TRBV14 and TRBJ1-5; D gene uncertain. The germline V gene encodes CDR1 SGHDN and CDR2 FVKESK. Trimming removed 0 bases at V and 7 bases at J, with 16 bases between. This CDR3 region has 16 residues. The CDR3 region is CASSQDSPEDCQPQHF. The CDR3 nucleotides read TGTGCCAGCAGCCAAGATTCCCCTGAGGATTGCCAGCCCCAGCATTTT.

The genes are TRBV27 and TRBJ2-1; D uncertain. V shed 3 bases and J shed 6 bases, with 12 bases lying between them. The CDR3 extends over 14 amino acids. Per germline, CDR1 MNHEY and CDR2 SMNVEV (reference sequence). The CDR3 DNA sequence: TGTGCCAGCAGTTTGGGATCTGAGCCCAATGAGCAGTTCTTC. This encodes CASSLGSEPNEQFF.

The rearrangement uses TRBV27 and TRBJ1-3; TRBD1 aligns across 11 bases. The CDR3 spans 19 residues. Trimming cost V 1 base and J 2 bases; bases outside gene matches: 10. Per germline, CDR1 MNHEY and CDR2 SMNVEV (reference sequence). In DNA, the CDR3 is TGTGCCAGCAGTTTATATCCCCCTCAGGACAGGGGGCCTGGAAACACCATATATTTT. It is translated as CASSLYPPQDRGPGNTIYF.